The 8 T cell receptor beta chains given below trace back to one sample, sequenced in a study of low-dose radiotherapy and immunotherapy resistance in tumors. Time point given: after trial treatment. The treatment was: LDRT plus nivolumab, ipilimumab, low-dose cyclophosphamide and aspirin (RACIN trial). cDNA synthesis used a TRAV/TRBV-specific primer set for both chains. Amplification of TCRs used a constant-region primer and V-primer adapter for roughly 20 PCR cycles. TCRdb itself ran the reads through MiXCR, one entry per CDR3 protein. There are 85,000 to 95,000 distinct CDR3 sequences in the sample; about 20% occur only once, and 9.5% to 15% lies in the top ten. The sequenced sample was PBMCs, obtained after low-dose radiotherapy plus immunotherapy. Receptor source: a female donor with ovarian cancer.

The rearrangement uses TRBV30 and TRBJ2-1; 11 bases fit TRBD2. Germline CDR1 is GTSNPN and CDR2 is SVGIG (reference sequence). Unmatched junction bases numbered 3, after V lost 4 bases and J lost 10 bases. The CDR3 runs 12 residues. CDR3 DNA sequence: TGTGCCTGGACTAGCGGGGGGAGGGAGCAGTTCTTC. Translated, it gives CAWTSGGREQFF.

V is TRBV19 and J is TRBJ1-6; D gene uncertain. Germline CDR1 LNHDA, CDR2 SQIVND (reference sequence). Trimming stripped 11 bases from V and 0 bases from J, with 11 bases between. This CDR3 comprises 14 residues. This CDR3 reads CASGRRSYNSPLHF. The DNA of the CDR3 is TGTGCCTCCGGACGGCGCTCCTATAATTCACCCCTCCACTTT.

This clonotype was counted at least ten times. This chain links TRBV5-6 with TRBJ2-7; D gene uncertain. Germline assignment: CDR1 SGHDT and CDR2 YYEEEE. This CDR3 is 13 amino acids long. V was shortened by 3 bases and J by 5 bases, with 12 bases between the two germline ends. Written as DNA, the CDR3 is TGTGCCAGCAGCTCCGACGCACGGGACGAGCAGTACTTC. This gives the protein CASSSDARDEQYF.

This clonotype was counted many times. V gene TRBV7-9 combines with J gene TRBJ2-5; TRBD1 is a possible D gene (6 bases). V was pared by 4 bases and J by 5 bases, with 20 bases between. This CDR3 is 16 amino acids long. CDR1 is SEHNR and CDR2 is FQNEAQ in the germline V gene (reference sequence). CDR3 residues: CASSYITGTYGETQYF. The CDR3 nucleotides are TGTGCCAGCAGCTATATTACCGGGACATACGGCGAGACCCAGTACTTC.

This clonotype was seen ten or more times. This chain connects TRBV2 to TRBJ1-4, with 9 bases aligning to TRBD1. After removal of 4 bases from V and 8 bases from J, the junction contained 8 bases not matched to a gene. The germline CDR1 and CDR2 sequences are SNHLY and FYNNEI. CDR3 length equals 15 residues. CDR3 residues: CASSGGTGILEKLFF. The CDR3 DNA reads as TGTGCCAGCAGTGGAGGGACAGGGATACTAGAAAAACTGTTTTTT.

V usage is TRBV4-1 and J usage is TRBJ2-3; possibly TRBD1 for D (5 bases). Germline V lookup: CDR1 MGHRA, CDR2 YSYEKL. The CDR3 runs to 13 residues. Trimming took 7 bases from V and 2 from J, leaving 10 bases between them. CDR3 sequence (DNA): TGCGCCAGCAACTTCAGGGACACAGATACGCAGTATTTT. Its translation: CASNFRDTDTQYF.

This clonotype appeared a single time. The chain has TRBV7-9 and TRBJ1-2, with 7 bases identical to TRBD1. In germline, CDR1 is SEHNR, CDR2 FQNEAQ (reference sequence). V shed 5 bases, J shed 9 bases, and the junction held 12 bases outside the gene matches. The CDR3 contains 14 residues. CDR3 amino acids: CASSPERGLRSYTF. CDR3 nucleotide sequence: TGTGCCAGCAGCCCCGAGAGGGGGCTTAGGAGCTACACCTTC. The complete variable domain, with remaining parts taken from reference TRBV7-9 and TRBJ1-2, reads DTGVSQNPRHKITKRGQNVTFRCDPISEHNRLYWYRQTLGQGPEFLTYFQNEAQLEKSRLLSDRFSAERPKGSFSTLEIQRTEQGDSAMYLCASSPERGLRSYTFGSGTRLTVV.

This clonotype was found many times. The chain couples TRBV28 to TRBJ2-2; D not resolved. Germline V gene sequence: CDR1 MDHEN, CDR2 SYDVKM. V lost 2 bases, J lost 8 bases, and 6 bases lay in between. CDR3 length: 12 residues. This CDR3 is CASSLRSGELFF. CDR3 nucleotide sequence: TGTGCCAGCAGTTTACGGTCTGGGGAGCTGTTTTTT.